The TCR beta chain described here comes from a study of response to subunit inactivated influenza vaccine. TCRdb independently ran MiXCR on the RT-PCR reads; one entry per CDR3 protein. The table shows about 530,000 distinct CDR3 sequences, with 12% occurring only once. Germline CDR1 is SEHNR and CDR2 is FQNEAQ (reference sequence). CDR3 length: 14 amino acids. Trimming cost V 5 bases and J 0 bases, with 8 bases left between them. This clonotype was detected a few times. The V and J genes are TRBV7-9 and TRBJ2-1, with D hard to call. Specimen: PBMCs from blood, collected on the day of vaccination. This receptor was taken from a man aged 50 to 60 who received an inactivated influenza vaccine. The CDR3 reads CASSPASSYNEQFF. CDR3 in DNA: TGTGCCAGCAGCCCCGCTAGCTCCTACAATGAGCAGTTCTTC.